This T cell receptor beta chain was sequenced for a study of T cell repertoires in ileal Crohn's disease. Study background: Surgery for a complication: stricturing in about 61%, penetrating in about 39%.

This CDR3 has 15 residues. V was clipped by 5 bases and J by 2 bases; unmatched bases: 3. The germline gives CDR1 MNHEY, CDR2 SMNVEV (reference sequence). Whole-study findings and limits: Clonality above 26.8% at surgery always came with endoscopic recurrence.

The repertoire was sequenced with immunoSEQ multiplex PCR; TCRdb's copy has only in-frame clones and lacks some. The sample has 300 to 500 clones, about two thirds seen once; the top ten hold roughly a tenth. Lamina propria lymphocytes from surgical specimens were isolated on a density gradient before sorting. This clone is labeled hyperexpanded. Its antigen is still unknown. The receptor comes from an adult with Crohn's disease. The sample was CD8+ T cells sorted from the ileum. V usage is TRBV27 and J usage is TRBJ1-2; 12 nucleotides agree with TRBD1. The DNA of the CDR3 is TGTGCCAGCAGTCCCGGGACAGGGGGCAACTATGGCTACACCTTC. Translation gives CASSPGTGGNYGYTF.